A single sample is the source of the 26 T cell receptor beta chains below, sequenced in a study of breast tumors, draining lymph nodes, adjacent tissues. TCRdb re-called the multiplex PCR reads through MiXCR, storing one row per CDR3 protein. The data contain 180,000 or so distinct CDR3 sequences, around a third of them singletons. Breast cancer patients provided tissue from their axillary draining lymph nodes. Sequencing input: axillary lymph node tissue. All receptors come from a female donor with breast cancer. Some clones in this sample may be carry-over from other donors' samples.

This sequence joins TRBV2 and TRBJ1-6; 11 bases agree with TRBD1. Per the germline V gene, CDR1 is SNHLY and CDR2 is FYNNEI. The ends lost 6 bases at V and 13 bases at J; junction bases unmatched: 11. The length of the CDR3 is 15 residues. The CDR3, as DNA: TGTGCCAGCAGGCGGACAGGGGGCAGTAATTACCCCCTCCACTTT. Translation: CASRRTGGSNYPLHF.

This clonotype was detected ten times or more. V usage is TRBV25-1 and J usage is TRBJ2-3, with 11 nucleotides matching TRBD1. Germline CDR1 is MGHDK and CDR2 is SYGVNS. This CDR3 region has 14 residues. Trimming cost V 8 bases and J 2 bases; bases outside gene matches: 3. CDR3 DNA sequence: TGTGCCAGCTCGGACAGGGGGCCCACAGATACGCAGTATTTT. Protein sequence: CASSDRGPTDTQYF.

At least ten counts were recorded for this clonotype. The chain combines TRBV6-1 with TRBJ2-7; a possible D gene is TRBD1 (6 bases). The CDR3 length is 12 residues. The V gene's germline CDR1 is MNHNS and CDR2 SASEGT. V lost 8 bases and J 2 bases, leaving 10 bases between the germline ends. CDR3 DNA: TGTGCCAGCCTTGGGGGCCCCTACGAGCAGTACTTC. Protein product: CASLGGPYEQYF.

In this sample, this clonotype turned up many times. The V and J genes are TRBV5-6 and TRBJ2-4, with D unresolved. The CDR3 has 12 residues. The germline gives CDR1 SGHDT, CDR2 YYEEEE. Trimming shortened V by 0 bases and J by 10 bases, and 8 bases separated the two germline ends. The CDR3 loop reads CASSLGIGIQYF. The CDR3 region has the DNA TGTGCCAGCAGCTTGGGTATAGGGATTCAGTACTTC.

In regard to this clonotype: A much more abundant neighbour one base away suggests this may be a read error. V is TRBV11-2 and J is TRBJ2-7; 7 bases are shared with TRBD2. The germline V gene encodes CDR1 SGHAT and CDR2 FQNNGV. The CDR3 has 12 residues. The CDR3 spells CAVGGSSYAQYF. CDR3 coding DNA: TGTGCCGTGGGGGGGAGCTCCTACGCGCAGTACTTC.

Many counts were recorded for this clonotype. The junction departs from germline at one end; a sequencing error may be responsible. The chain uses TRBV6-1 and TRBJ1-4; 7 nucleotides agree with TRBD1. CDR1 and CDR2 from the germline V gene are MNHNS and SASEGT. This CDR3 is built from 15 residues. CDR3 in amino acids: CASSHRGEPNQKLFF. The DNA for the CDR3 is TGTGCCAGCAGCCACAGGGGAGAGCCTAATCAAAAACTGTTTTTT.

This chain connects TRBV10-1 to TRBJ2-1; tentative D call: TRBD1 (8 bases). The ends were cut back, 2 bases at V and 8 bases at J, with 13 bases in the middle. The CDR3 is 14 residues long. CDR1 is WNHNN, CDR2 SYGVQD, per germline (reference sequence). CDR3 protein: CASSEGQGGDEQFF. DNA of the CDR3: TGCGCCAGCAGTGAGGGACAGGGAGGGGATGAGCAGTTCTTC.

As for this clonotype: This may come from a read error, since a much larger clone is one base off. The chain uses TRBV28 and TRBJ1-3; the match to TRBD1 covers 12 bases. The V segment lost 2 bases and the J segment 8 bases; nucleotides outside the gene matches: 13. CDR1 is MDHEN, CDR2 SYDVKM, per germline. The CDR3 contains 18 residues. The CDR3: CASSLPGTGGSRGDTIYF. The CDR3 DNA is TGTGCCAGCAGTTTACCCGGGACAGGGGGCTCGAGGGGAGACACCATATATTTT.

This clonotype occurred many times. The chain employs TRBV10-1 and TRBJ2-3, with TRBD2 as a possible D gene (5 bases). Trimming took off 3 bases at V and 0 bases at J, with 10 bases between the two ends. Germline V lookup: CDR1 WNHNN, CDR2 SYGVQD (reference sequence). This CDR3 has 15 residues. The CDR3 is CASSDGLASTDTQYF. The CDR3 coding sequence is TGCGCCAGCAGTGACGGGCTAGCTAGCACAGATACGCAGTATTTT.

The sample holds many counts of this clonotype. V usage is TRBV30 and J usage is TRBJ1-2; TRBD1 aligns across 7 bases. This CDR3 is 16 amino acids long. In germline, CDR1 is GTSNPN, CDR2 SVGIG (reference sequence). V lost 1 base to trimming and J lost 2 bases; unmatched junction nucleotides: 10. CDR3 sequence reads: CAWSEDRRALNYGYTF. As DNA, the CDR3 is TGTGCCTGGAGTGAGGACAGGAGGGCTCTCAACTATGGCTACACCTTC. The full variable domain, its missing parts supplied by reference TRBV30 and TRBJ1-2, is SQTIHQWPATLVQPVGSPLSLECTVEGTSNPNLYWYRQAAGRGLQLLFYSVGIGQISSEVPQNLSASRPQDRQFILSSKKLLLSDSGFYLCAWSEDRRALNYGYTFGSGTRLTVV.

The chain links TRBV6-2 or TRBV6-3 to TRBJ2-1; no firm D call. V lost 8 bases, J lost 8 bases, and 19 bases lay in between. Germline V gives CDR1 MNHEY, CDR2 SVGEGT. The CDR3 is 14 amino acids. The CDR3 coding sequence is TGTGCCAGCGGGTCCTCCCCTGGTCCCTATGAGCAGTTCTTC. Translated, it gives CASGSSPGPYEQFF.

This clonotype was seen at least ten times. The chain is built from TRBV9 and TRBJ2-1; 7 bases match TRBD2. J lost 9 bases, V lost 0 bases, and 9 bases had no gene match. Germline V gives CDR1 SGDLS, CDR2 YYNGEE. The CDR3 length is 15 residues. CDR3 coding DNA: TGTGCCAGCAGCGTAGCTCAAGGCGGGAGCGGTGAGCAGTTCTTC. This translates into CASSVAQGGSGEQFF.

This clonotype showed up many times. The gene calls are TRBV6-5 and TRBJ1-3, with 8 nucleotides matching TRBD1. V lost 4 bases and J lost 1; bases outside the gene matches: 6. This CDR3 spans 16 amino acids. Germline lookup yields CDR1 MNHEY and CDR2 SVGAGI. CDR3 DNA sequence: TGTGCCAGCAGTTTAACAGGGGGACGGTCTGGAAACACCATATATTTT. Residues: CASSLTGGRSGNTIYF.

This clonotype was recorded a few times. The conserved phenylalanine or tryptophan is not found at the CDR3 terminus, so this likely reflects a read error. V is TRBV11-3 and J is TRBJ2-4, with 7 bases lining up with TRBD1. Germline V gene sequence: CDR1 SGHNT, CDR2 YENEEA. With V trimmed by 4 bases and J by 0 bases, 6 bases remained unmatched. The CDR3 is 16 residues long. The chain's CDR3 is CASSSSTGLAKNIQYL. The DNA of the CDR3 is TGTGCCAGCAGCTCCTCGACAGGGCTAGCCAAAAACATTCAGTACCTC.

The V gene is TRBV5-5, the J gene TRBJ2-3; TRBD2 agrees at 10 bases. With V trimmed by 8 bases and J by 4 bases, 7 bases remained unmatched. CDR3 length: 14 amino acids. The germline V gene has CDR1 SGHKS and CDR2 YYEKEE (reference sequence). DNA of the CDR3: TGTGCCAGTATGGGACTAGCGTCATCAGATACGCAGTATTTT. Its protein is CASMGLASSDTQYF.

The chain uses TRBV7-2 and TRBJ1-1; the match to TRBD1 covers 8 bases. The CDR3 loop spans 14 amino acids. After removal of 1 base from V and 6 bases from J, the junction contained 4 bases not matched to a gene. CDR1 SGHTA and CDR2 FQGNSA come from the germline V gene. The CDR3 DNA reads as TGTGCCAGCAGCTTAGACAGGGGGGGTGCTGAAGCTTTCTTT. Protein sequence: CASSLDRGGAEAFF.

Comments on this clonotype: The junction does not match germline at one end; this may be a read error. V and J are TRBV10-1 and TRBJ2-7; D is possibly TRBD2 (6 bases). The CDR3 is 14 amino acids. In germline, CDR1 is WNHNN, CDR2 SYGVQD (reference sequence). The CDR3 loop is CASSDEIGTYGQYF. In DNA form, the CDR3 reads TGCGCCAGCAGTGATGAAATCGGGACTTACGGGCAGTACTTC.

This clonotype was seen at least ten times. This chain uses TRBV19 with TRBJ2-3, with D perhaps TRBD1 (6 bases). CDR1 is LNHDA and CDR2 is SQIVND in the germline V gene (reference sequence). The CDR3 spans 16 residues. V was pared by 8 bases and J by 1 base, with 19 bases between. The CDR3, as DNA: TGTGCCAGTGACGCCGATACAGGGTCCCGCACAGATACGCAGTATTTT. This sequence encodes CASDADTGSRTDTQYF.

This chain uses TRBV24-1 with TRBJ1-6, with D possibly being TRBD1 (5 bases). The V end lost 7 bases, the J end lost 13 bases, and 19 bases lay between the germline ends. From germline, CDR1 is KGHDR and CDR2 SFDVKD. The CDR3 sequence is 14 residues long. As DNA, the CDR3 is TGTGCCACCAGCGGGGGGGAAACAAAATTCCCCCTCCACTTT. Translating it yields CATSGGETKFPLHF.

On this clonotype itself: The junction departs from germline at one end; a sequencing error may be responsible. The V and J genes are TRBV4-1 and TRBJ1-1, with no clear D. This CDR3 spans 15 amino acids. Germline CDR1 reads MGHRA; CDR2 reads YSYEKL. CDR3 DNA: TGCGCCAGCAGCCAACCTCGTCAGGAGAACACTGAAGCTTCCTTT. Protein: CASSQPRQENTEASF.

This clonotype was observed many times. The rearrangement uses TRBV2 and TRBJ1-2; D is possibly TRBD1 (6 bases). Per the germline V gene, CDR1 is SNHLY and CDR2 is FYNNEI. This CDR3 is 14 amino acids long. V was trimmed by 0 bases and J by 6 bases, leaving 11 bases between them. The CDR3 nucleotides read TGTGCCAGCAGTGAAGCTTCGGGGGCAAATGGCTACACCTTC. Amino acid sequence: CASSEASGANGYTF.

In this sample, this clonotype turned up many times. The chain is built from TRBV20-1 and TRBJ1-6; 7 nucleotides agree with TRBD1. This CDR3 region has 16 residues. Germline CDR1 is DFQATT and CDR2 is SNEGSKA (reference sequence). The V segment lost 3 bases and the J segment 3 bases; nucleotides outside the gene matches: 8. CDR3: CSARGRGSSYNSPLHF. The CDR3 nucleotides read TGCAGTGCTAGGGGCAGGGGGTCAAGCTATAATTCACCCCTCCACTTT.

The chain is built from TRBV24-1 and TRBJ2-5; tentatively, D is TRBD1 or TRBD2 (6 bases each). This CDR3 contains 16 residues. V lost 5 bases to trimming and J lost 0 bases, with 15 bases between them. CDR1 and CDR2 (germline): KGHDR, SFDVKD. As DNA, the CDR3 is TGTGCCACCAGTGGGCTCGGGGGCCGTGACCAAGAGACCCAGTACTTC. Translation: CATSGLGGRDQETQYF.

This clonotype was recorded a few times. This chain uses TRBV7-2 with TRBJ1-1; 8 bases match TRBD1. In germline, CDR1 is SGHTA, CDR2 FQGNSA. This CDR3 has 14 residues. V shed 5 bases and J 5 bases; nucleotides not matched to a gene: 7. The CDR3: CASSGRQGWTEAFF. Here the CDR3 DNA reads TGTGCCAGCAGCGGAAGACAGGGGTGGACTGAAGCTTTCTTT. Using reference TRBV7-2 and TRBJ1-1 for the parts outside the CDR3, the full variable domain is GAGVSQSPSNKVTEKGKDVELRCDPISGHTALYWYRQSLGQGLEFLIYFQGNSAPDKSGLPSDRFSAERTGGSVSTLTIQRTQQEDSAVYLCASSGRQGWTEAFFGQGTRLTVV.

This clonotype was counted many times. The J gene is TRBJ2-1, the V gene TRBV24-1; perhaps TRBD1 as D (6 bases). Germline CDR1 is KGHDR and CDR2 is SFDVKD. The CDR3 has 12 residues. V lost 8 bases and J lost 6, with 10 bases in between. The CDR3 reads CATKTGSNEQFF. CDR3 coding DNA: TGTGCCACCAAAACAGGGAGCAATGAGCAGTTCTTC.

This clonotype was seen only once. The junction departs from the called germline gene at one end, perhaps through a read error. In DNA form, the CDR3 reads TGTGCCGCCAGCATAAGACAGGGGGAAGGCTACACCTTC. Protein sequence: CAASIRQGEGYTF. The chain recombines TRBV15 with TRBJ1-2, with 9 bases fitting TRBD1. Germline V gene data show CDR1 as LNHNV and CDR2 as YYDKDF (reference sequence). The CDR3 totals 13 residues.